This section outlines one T cell receptor beta chain sequence together with its context. Clones were read by immunoSEQ multiplex PCR, and TCRdb kept only the in-frame ones, dropping some. The table shows a few hundred thousand clones, with more than 70% occurring only once. These data originate in a study of blood T cell repertoires in COVID-19. CDR1 and CDR2 (germline): LNHDA, SQIVND (reference sequence). The CDR3 covers 14 residues. V was pared by 3 bases and J by 5 bases, with 4 bases of the junction left unmatched. The chain links TRBV19 to TRBJ1-1; 9 bases map to TRBD1. The receptor was isolated from a woman between 18 and 29 years old who had recovered from COVID-19. Input material: PBMCs or T cells enriched from blood (not recorded which). The CDR3 bases are TGTGCCAGTAGTATCGACAGGGGGGAGACTGAAGCTTTCTTT. This gives the protein CASSIDRGETEAFF.